This entry concerns a single T cell receptor beta chain. This clone was seen only a few times. The specificity of this receptor is unknown. No base-level quality is on record; no much larger clone is a single base apart. The cohort comprised around 700 healthy bone marrow donors. Cohort members were all nominally healthy when sampled, although unrecorded immune exposures were likely present. The donor tested CMV seronegative, placing the donor among the 350 or so seronegative members of the cohort. Every donor gave a peripheral blood sample, and the peripheral blood mononuclear cells from that sample were used for TCR beta sequencing. The Qiagen DNeasy Blood Extraction Kit was used to extract genomic DNA from the blood cell samples. Relative to germline, V is missing 3 bases and J is missing 9 bases, with 7 bases of the junction outside any gene match. CDR1 is given as SEHNR and CDR2 as FQNEAQ, both from the germline V gene (reference sequence). The CDR3 goes from the cysteine to the phenylalanine over 16 residues. CDR3 DNA is the only sequence kept; it has 48 bases, read in frame from the first base.

The receptor library was made with the immunoSEQ multiplex PCR assay. For the multiplex PCR, a mixture combining 60 forward primers for TCR Vbeta segments and 13 reverse primers for TCR Jbeta segments was used. A multiplex PCR assay on genomic DNA amplified the CDR3 region of rearranged TCR beta genes. The Illumina HiSeq System was used to sequence the amplified TCR beta libraries as 87-base-pair reads. Per the source publication's procedure: A later analysis tallied 80 million to 95 million unique TCR beta chains across the 600 to 700 repertoires, and some 10 million of those chains were shared by two or more donors. To remove PCR and sequencing errors, raw reads were error-corrected and collapsed into unique sequences using a nearest-neighbor algorithm that merged closely related sequences. To assign V, D and J gene segments, CDR3 sequences were aligned to IMGT reference sequences. Each retained sequence needed at least a six-nucleotide match to both a V gene segment and a J gene segment. Rearrangements were called productive when the CDR3 lacked stop codons and stayed in frame with V and J; all others were non-productive. CDR3 was defined according to IMGT convention as the region running from the second conserved V-encoded cysteine to the conserved J-encoded phenylalanine. Sequences without an unambiguous match to a single V gene segment were excluded from the earlier analysis of 500 to 700 of the donors. An earlier analysis of approximately 590 of the donors classified V segments as functional when productive rearrangements were above 56.7% and as segregating when the standard deviation between donors was above 5%. A statistical classification framework was built to diagnose cytomegalovirus status from the catalog of TCR beta chain sequences. In a later analysis, V and J genes were assigned by comparing TCR nucleotide sequences against IMGT/GENE-DB human TR gene sequences. Using the TCRdist pipeline, a later analysis assigned CDR3 sequences along with most-parsimonious VDJ recombination scenarios. A later analysis defined each TCR beta chain by its CDR3 amino acid sequence plus V-gene family, and excluded reads lacking a unique V-gene family. A later analysis removed nearly 600 highly shared, low-generation-probability nucleotide sequences to deal with suspected cross-contamination and a sequencing artifact. In a later analysis, a clonal expansion index was calculated for each public chain from normalized within-repertoire ranks of inferred template counts. In a later analysis, generation probabilities were computed with a VDJ recombination model fitted to out-of-frame rearrangements, and the resulting probabilities were checked against IGoR. Hypergeometric tests were used in a later analysis to score TCR-TCR, TCR-HLA and TCR-CMV co-occurrence, with a repertoire-size bias correction applied to the TCR pairs. A later analysis estimated false discovery rates by permuting HLA or CMV assignments 20 times. In a later analysis, co-occurring TCRs were grouped using DBSCAN, with TCRdist sequence similarity added in when clustering inside HLA-allele-positive subsets. Repertoires with fewer than 30,000 or more than 120,000 public chains were left out of co-occurrence clustering, as were a handful of repertoires with anomalous nucleotide sharing. TCRdb re-hosts the immuneACCESS table, in-frame sequences only. Its copies lack some clones; in the studies checked, an unresolved V gene accounts for under half of them, and the cause for the rest is not known. V, J and clone size were drawn from that table, and D and trimming were deduced from the DNA. This sample lists under 200,000 clones; almost 85% were detected once. Of the sample, less than 2.5% falls within the top ten clones.

This sample was taken from a study of cytomegalovirus exposure and HLA in healthy donors (dated by TCRdb to about 2017). About the study as a whole: An earlier analysis of approximately 550 of the donors reported 250 to 300 Gb of sequence data and 100 million to 130 million unique TCR beta sequences from about 180 million T cells. An early release that covered around 590 HLA-typed donors contained around 300 gigabases of sequencing data and roughly 84 million unique TCR sequences. Among the approximately 400 genotyped donors, around 81% belonged to the genetic ancestry cluster associated with self-reported Caucasian donors. The study aimed to test whether cataloging public T cell receptors could reveal signatures of past pathogen exposure. Using immunosequencing, the study profiled T cell repertoires from about 610 subjects and related those repertoires to cytomegalovirus serostatus. A separate validation cohort of roughly 120 different subjects was used in addition to the 666-subject first cohort. To predict cytomegalovirus infection status, the study combined high-throughput TCR immunosequencing, statistical association of individual TCRs with disease status, and machine learning. To study patterns of TCR occurrence, a later analysis re-analyzed previously published TCR beta repertoires from around 660 donors and added high-resolution HLA genotyping. Rather than drawing on any new phenotypic data, the later analysis identified candidate immune exposures from TCR beta sequences and the way those sequences occurred across donors. An earlier analysis of approximately 500 of the donors applied high-throughput TCR beta sequencing to assess whether each TCR beta V gene segment acted as functional or pseudogenic. Donor age, sex, ethnicity and CMV serostatus were collected together with the repertoire data. In a later genetic analysis, genome-wide SNP genotypes for about three fifths of the 666 donors were used, and that subset was treated as a discovery cohort. Every discovery cohort repertoire had been produced on one sequencing platform. Both class I and class II loci were covered by HLA typing, at four-digit resolution. Typing coverage differed by locus: A, B, C, DRB1 and DQB1 were typed in about 629-640 donors, DQA1 in about 500, DPA1 in 606, and DPB1 in around 440. Roughly five DR-DQ haplotypes were handled as single units for association and clustering, since linkage in the cohort was strong. Among approximately 370 genotyped donors of the cohort, an average of around 250,000 unique TCR beta nucleotide sequences was sequenced per donor, of which about 18% were non-productive. On the study overall, not on this receptor specifically: A further reported finding was that TCR beta sequences accurately predicted the HLA-A and HLA-B alleles for most subjects in the first cohort. A group of highly shared sequence variants was considered likely to be a technical artifact of the sequencing pipeline. According to a later analysis, parvovirus B19, influenza, CMV and Epstein-Barr virus appeared linked to several top co-occurrence clusters. Only TCR beta chains were sequenced in this cohort, and the absence of alpha or paired-chain data limited detectable features. Linkage disequilibrium might explain the correlated functional status among segregating V segments, but an unknown experimental factor could not be excluded. Broadly in line with IMGT annotations, most TCR beta V segments showed up in productive rearrangements about 90% or about 30% of the time in an earlier analysis of several hundred of the donors. Specific HLA alleles were associated with 18,000 or so TCR beta sequences at a false discovery rate of 0.05 in a later analysis. Across donors, most TCR sequences were observed very rarely, whereas some public TCRs were present in many individuals. In vitro tests confirmed that a few of the cytomegalovirus-associated TCR beta chains recognize cytomegalovirus antigens. In a later analysis, the rate of TCR association differed among HLA loci, with DRB1 alleles having the most associated TCRs and HLA-C alleles having the fewest. Because HLA typing was missing for some donors at each locus, association tests included only the typed subset. The study gave a list of roughly 150 TCR beta chains associated with cytomegalovirus. In both the original and validation cohorts, the classifier was reported to diagnose cytomegalovirus status with high specificity and sensitivity. Some IMGT-functional V segments, including TRBV6-2 and TRBV6-3, could not be distinguished by the 87-base-pair reads and were therefore excluded. A later analysis found that HLA-associated TCR beta chains were more clonally expanded and had lower generation probabilities than equally common non-associated chains. A later genetic analysis reported fewer N-insertions in productive TCRs among donors in an Asian-associated ancestry cluster than the approximately 670-donor mean. Around 16 rarely observed V segments, including chromosome 9 orphons, were excluded from the earlier analysis of several hundred of the donors because counts were too low. When HLA alleles, especially DR and DQ, strongly co-occurred, TCR associations were difficult to assign to individual alleles. Most CMV-associated TCR beta chains appeared to be HLA-restricted in a later analysis, and the HLA associations seemed to be driven largely by CMV exposure. An association between a missense DCLRE1C variant and V-gene and J-gene trimming of TCR beta chains was found in a later genetic analysis and replicated in an independent cohort. CMV serostatus was the only immune exposure information available for the cohort. The authors suggested that the approach could potentially be extended to other disease states and immunological phenotypes. The presence/absence analyses assumed that sequencing depth was roughly uniform across donors, and that assumption may not be true.

The chain uses TRBV7-9 and TRBJ2-1, and 14 junction bases match TRBD2. Sequences were obtained from PBMCs. The TCR sequence derives from a woman between 45 and 65 years old in good health and CMV-seronegative. Here the CDR3 is given as CASSFRLAGGPIEQFF. DNA sequence: TGTGCCAGCAGCTTTCGACTAGCGGGAGGGCCCATTGAGCAGTTCTTC.